The source of this TCR beta chain is a study of molecular identifiers for immune sequencing clone quantification. Previously described methods and listed TCR primers were employed for the bulk TCR libraries. Via MiXCR, TCRdb re-called the PCR reads, giving one row per CDR3 protein. This repertoire shows some 590,000 distinct CDR3 sequences, around 25% found once; its top ten account for about 0.73%. Overall study findings and caveats: Because of identical TCR molecules sharing a barcode, sizes of highly expanded clones could be underestimated.

The germline V gene encodes CDR1 SGHDT and CDR2 YYEEEE. V was clipped by 2 bases and J by 3 bases, with 9 bases between them. CDR3 length: 13 residues. Every naive CD8 library was made from between about 18,000 and 1,100,000 sorted cells with 10%, 30% or 50% RNA. This clonotype occurred many times. Its antigen is undetermined. The specimen sequenced was naive CD8+ T cells from blood, with Jurkat cell RNA spiked in. Subset reported: FACS-sorted CD8+CD4-CCR7+CD45RA+ naive T cells. The sequence was obtained from a human donor in good health. Some libraries in this study had Jurkat cell RNA spiked in. V usage is TRBV5-6 and J usage is TRBJ2-7, with a tentative D call TRBD1 (6 bases). The CDR3 DNA sequence: TGTGCCAGCAGCTTCGACAGGAACTACGAGCAGTACTTC. It specifies CASSFDRNYEQYF.